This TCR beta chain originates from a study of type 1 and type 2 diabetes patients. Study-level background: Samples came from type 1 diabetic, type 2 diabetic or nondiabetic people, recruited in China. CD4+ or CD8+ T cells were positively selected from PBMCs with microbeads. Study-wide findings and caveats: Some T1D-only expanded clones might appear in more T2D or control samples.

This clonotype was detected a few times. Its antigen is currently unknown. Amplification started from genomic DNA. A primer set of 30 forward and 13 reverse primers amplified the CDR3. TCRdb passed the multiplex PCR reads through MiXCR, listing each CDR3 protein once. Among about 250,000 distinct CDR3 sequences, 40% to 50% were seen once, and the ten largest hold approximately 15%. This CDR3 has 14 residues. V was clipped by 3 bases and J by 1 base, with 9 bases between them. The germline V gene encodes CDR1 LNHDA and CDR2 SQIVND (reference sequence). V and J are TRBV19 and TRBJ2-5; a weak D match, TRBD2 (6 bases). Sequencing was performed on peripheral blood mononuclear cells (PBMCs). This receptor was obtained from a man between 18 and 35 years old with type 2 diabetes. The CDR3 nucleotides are TGTGCCAGTAGTATTGGGGGGTCCCAAGAGACCCAGTACTTC. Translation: CASSIGGSQETQYF.